Listed here is a single TCR beta chain. The antigen is undetermined. This sample stems from a study of cytotoxic CD8 clonotypes in ibrutinib-treated CLL. For the study at large: IGHV unmutated 17 to 18; relapsed/refractory around twelve; treatment-naive about 15. Study-wide findings and caveats: Rare overall, public clonotypes shrank or held steady under therapy.

Germline CDR1 SGHRS, CDR2 YFSETQ. The CDR3 extends over 14 amino acids. The J segment lost 9 bases and the V segment lost 9 bases, leaving 9 bases of the junction unmatched. The table came from immunoSEQ multiplex PCR; TCRdb's copy has only in-frame clones and leaves some out. The sample contains about 140,000 clones, approximately 90% of which appear only once. Source: PBMCs, taken after 12 months of ibrutinib treatment. The sequence was obtained from a human donor with chronic lymphocytic leukemia. The chain joins TRBV5-1 to TRBJ2-1; TRBD2 matches at 13 bases. In DNA, the CDR3 is TGCGCCAAAGGGACTAGCGGGAATCTAGGTGAGCAGTTCTTC. Amino acid sequence: CAKGTSGNLGEQFF.